Reported below is one T cell receptor (beta chain). The sample comes from a study of blood T cell repertoires in COVID-19. Study summary: Italy, Spain and the United States were the sources of the convalescent and acute COVID-19 samples.

The assay was immunoSEQ multiplex PCR, and TCRdb's table has in-frame clones only and misses some. In the table there are approximately 300,000 clones, 85% to 90% of which are singletons. The CDR3 spans 14 residues. Germline CDR1 SQVTM, CDR2 ANQGSEA. V lost 6 bases and J lost 7; bases outside the gene matches: 11. This chain uses TRBV29-1 with TRBJ2-7, with 11 bases lining up with TRBD2. This TCR came from a man aged 25-45 years with acute or convalescent COVID-19. The sample was peripheral blood. The CDR3 here is CSVDVGGLAVEQYF. CDR3 in DNA: TGCAGCGTGGATGTGGGGGGACTAGCGGTTGAGCAGTACTTC.